Following are 19 T cell receptor beta chains from one sample sequenced in a study of T-cell memory formation after mild COVID-19. MiXCR, run by TCRdb on the 5' RACE reads, gives a single entry per CDR3 protein. This sample yields around 180,000 distinct CDR3 sequences, of which roughly 20% are seen a single time; roughly 3.8% belongs to the top ten. Sequenced: PBMCs or a T cell subset sorted from them (not recorded which). All receptors derive from a man aged 18 to 30 who had mild COVID-19 (a few samples of this study predate the infection). Cell type and time point are not known.

The J gene is TRBJ1-6, the V gene TRBV4-1, with TRBD1 matching 7 bases. Germline lookup yields CDR1 MGHRA and CDR2 YSYEKL. This CDR3 spans 13 amino acids. Trimming at V came to 8 bases and at J to 11 bases, leaving 9 bases not matched to a gene. In DNA form, the CDR3 reads TGCGCCAGCGGGAATCAGGGGGACACACCCCTCCACTTT. It translates to CASGNQGDTPLHF.

This clonotype was detected only a few times. The chain combines TRBV6-6 with TRBJ1-2; no definite D call. V lost 1 base and J lost 2, with 8 bases in between. The CDR3 runs 14 residues. Germline V gene data show CDR1 as MNHNY and CDR2 as SVGAGI (reference sequence). The CDR3 bases are TGTGCCAGCAGTTACTTGGACGGCAACTATGGCTACACCTTC. It yields the protein CASSYLDGNYGYTF.

This clonotype was found many times. The gene calls are TRBV7-9 and TRBJ2-7; 8 positions match TRBD2. Trimming cost V 2 bases and J 3 bases; bases outside gene matches: 3. Germline V CDR1 and CDR2: SEHNR, FQNEAQ (reference sequence). The CDR3 totals 14 residues. The CDR3 DNA reads as TGTGCCAGCAGCTTATACGGGGGGGGCTACGAGCAGTACGTC. Its protein product is CASSLYGGGYEQYV.

This clonotype appeared a few times. The chain is built from TRBV12-3 or TRBV12-4 and TRBJ2-5, with 7 nucleotides matching TRBD1. The CDR3 is 13 amino acids. J lost 4 bases, V lost 4 bases, and 3 bases had no gene match. The CDR3: CASSSGQRETQYF. The CDR3 bases are TGTGCCAGCAGTTCGGGACAGAGAGAGACCCAGTACTTC.

This clonotype was seen only a few times. The rearrangement uses TRBV29-1 and TRBJ2-4; D gene ambiguous. The CDR3 has 15 residues. Trimming removed 4 bases at V and 0 bases at J, with 13 bases between. CDR1 SQVTM and CDR2 ANQGSEA come from the germline V gene. The CDR3 loop reads CSVVSGSLAKNIQYF. CDR3 nucleotides: TGCAGCGTTGTATCGGGCAGCCTAGCCAAAAACATTCAGTACTTC.

V usage is TRBV11-2 and J usage is TRBJ1-1; D remains unclear. CDR1 is SGHAT, CDR2 FQNNGV, per germline. The CDR3 length is 14 residues. The ends were cut back, 3 bases at V and 1 base at J, with 9 bases in the middle. The CDR3 bases are TGTGCCAGCAGCTTTAAGGTCGGGAACACTGAAGCTTTCTTT. Translated, it gives CASSFKVGNTEAFF.

This clonotype has just a few counts. The chain recombines TRBV20-1 with TRBJ2-7; 13 bases line up with TRBD2. Germline V gene data show CDR1 as DFQATT and CDR2 as SNEGSKA (reference sequence). Trimming removed 5 bases from V and 4 bases from J; junction bases left unmatched: 11. The CDR3 is 16 amino acids. CDR3 protein: CSAGRTSGGQGYEQYF. The CDR3, as DNA: TGCAGTGCTGGGCGGACTAGCGGGGGCCAAGGATACGAGCAGTACTTC.

Notes on this clonotype: Relative to the germline gene, one junction end is altered; a read error may explain this. The chain has TRBV7-7 and TRBJ2-5, with 7 positions matching TRBD2. The CDR3 length is 16 residues. Germline CDR1 SSHAT, CDR2 FNYEAQ (reference sequence). The DNA for the CDR3 is TGTGCTAGCAGCTTGGGAGGGAGCCACCTCCAAGAGACCCAGTACTTC. Its protein product is CASSLGGSHLQETQYF.

This clonotype was detected once. The genes are TRBV11-1 and TRBJ1-5, with a weak D call TRBD1 (5 bases). There are 13 residues in the CDR3. With 6 bases removed from V and 5 bases from J, the gap between germline ends came to 11 bases. CDR1 is SGHAT and CDR2 is FQDESV in the germline V gene (reference sequence). CDR3 sequence reads: CASSWGVDQPQHF. In DNA form, the CDR3 reads TGTGCCAGCAGTTGGGGGGTTGATCAGCCCCAGCATTTT.

The sample holds a few counts of this clonotype. The J gene is TRBJ2-7, the V gene TRBV7-2; 9 bases match TRBD2. The J segment lost 7 bases and the V segment lost 3 bases, leaving 10 bases of the junction unmatched. The CDR3 runs 15 residues. Germline loops: CDR1 SGHTA, CDR2 FQGNSA. The CDR3 protein is CASSFGASGAHEQYV. Written as DNA, the CDR3 is TGTGCCAGCAGCTTTGGGGCTAGCGGGGCTCATGAGCAGTACGTC.

The rearrangement uses TRBV7-2 and TRBJ1-2; D gene ambiguous. The CDR3 is 15 amino acids. Trimming pared 3 bases from V and 1 base from J, leaving 12 bases between. CDR1 is SGHTA, CDR2 FQGNSA, per germline. In nucleotides, the CDR3 is TGTGCCAGCAGCTTCCTCCCGGGCGGTAACTATGGCTACACCTTC. This gives the protein CASSFLPGGNYGYTF.

In its sample, this clonotype was seen many times. The chain employs TRBV5-6 and TRBJ2-3; perhaps TRBD2 as D (6 bases). Germline CDR1 SGHDT, CDR2 YYEEEE. The CDR3 extends over 14 amino acids. The V gene lost 2 bases and the J gene lost 1 base, with 8 bases spanning the gap. As DNA, the CDR3 is TGTGCCAGCAGCTTTCCGGGGGGCACAGATACGCAGTATTTT. Amino acid sequence: CASSFPGGTDTQYF.

V is TRBV23-1 and J is TRBJ2-2, with no clear D. TRBV23-1 falls under the ORF class, with uncertain function. The CDR3 has 18 residues. Trimming removed 2 bases from V and 3 bases from J, with 19 bases in between. CDR3 protein: CASSQELGTGIDTGELFF. The CDR3 DNA reads TGCGCCAGCAGTCAAGAACTGGGTACTGGAATCGACACCGGGGAGCTGTTTTTT.

The J gene is TRBJ1-5, the V gene TRBV7-9, with a weak D call TRBD1 (6 bases). The CDR3 length is 15 residues. Trimming stripped 5 bases from V and 7 bases from J, with 18 bases between. The germline gives CDR1 SEHNR, CDR2 FQNEAQ (reference sequence). The CDR3 sequence: CASSRWGAKEQPQHF. The DNA for the CDR3 is TGTGCCAGCAGCCGTTGGGGGGCGAAGGAACAGCCCCAGCATTTT.

The CDR3 reads CASSRGQGSGELFF. The CDR3 DNA is TGTGCCAGCAGCCGGGGACAGGGATCCGGGGAGCTGTTTTTT. V usage is TRBV7-3 and J usage is TRBJ2-2, with TRBD1 matching 9 bases. The CDR3 runs 14 residues. V shed 5 bases and J 6 bases; nucleotides not matched to a gene: 4. CDR1 and CDR2 (germline): SGHTA, FQGTGA.

V gene TRBV20-1 combines with J gene TRBJ2-3; 9 bases align to TRBD2. Germline loops: CDR1 DFQATT, CDR2 SNEGSKA (reference sequence). Trimming at V came to 3 bases and at J to 5 bases, leaving 3 bases not matched to a gene. The CDR3 spans 13 residues. The CDR3 sequence: CSASGSGGDTQYF. The CDR3, as DNA: TGCAGTGCTAGCGGTAGCGGGGGAGATACGCAGTATTTT.

This clonotype turned up a few times. The rearrangement joins TRBV12-5 to TRBJ1-4, with TRBD1 as a possible D gene (6 bases). Trimming left V 4 bases short and J 8 bases short, with 14 bases between. Germline values: CDR1 LGHNT, CDR2 FRNRAP. There are 14 residues in the CDR3. Here the CDR3 DNA reads TGTGCTAGTGGTTCACAGGGAGGCGAGGAAAAACTGTTTTTT. It translates to CASGSQGGEEKLFF.

V and J are TRBV7-3 and TRBJ2-3, with D perhaps TRBD1 (5 bases). V was trimmed by 5 bases and J by 2 bases, leaving 17 bases between them. Germline V gene sequence: CDR1 SGHTA, CDR2 FQGTGA. This CDR3 contains 16 residues. The DNA of the CDR3 is TGTGCCAGCAGCCCCCGTGTTTCAGGGCCCACAGATACGCAGTATTTT. This codes for CASSPRVSGPTDTQYF.

The sample holds many counts of this clonotype. The chain combines TRBV20-1 with TRBJ2-1; 8 bases align to TRBD1. J lost 8 bases, V lost 3 bases, and 15 bases had no gene match. The CDR3 runs to 16 residues. Germline V CDR1 and CDR2: DFQATT, SNEGSKA (reference sequence). CDR3 in DNA: TGCAGTGCTAGCACTCCCGGGACAGGCTCGCATCATGAGCAGTTCTTC. This translates into CSASTPGTGSHHEQFF.